The following is a T cell receptor beta chain sequence with its context. The read ends 3 residues shy of where the CDR3 ends; the end is completed using the germline J gene. Here immunoSEQ multiplex PCR was the method, and the copy in TCRdb shows in-frame clones only, minus some. The sample table sets out 40,000 to 45,000 clones. The sample originates from a study of T cells in women clearing cervical HPV infection. The germline CDR1 and CDR2 sequences are LNHDA and SQIVND (reference sequence). This CDR3 contains 15 residues. V was trimmed by 5 bases and J by 4 bases, leaving 16 bases between them. The sequenced material came from blood buffy coat. The receptor's source is a woman between 18 and 69 years old with a cervical HPV16 infection that either progressed to CIN3+ or cleared (not recorded which). This chain joins TRBV19 and TRBJ2-3; D might be TRBD1 (6 bases). Here the CDR3 reads CASSSQDRPADTQYF. CDR3 bases read: TGTGCCAGTAGTTCCCAAGACAGGCCGGCAGATACG.